The clone carrying this TCR beta chain came up once. Antigen: not known. CD45RO+ cells plus CCR7-negative CD45RA+ TemRA cells formed CD8 memory. The data were taken from a study of shared clonotypes between healthy human individuals. Whole-study findings and limits: The sharing of about 5% of naive CD4 clonotypes was seen across several donors. On the whole, naive subsets had larger estimated richness than memory subsets had.

Some 29,000 T cell genomes (approximately 180 ng DNA) went into each sorted-subset replicate. Clones were sequenced by immunoSEQ multiplex PCR, and TCRdb holds only the in-frame ones, with some missing. The sample has about 690,000 clones; 90% are singletons. The sequenced material came from memory CD8+ T cells from PBMCs. Described subset: CD45RO+ cells pooled with CCR7-negative TemRA cells. This clonotype was sampled from a man between 18 and 35 years old in good health. Some clones in this sample may be carry-over from other donors' samples.

The CDR3 bases are TGTGCCAGTAGTACCTTCGTTAGCTACGAGCAGTACTTC. It specifies CASSTFVSYEQYF. The chain recombines TRBV19 with TRBJ2-7; D gene ambiguous. The CDR3 runs 13 residues. Germline assignment: CDR1 LNHDA and CDR2 SQIVND (reference sequence). The germline V and J ends were trimmed by 4 bases and 3 bases, with 10 bases remaining between them.